The clone carrying this T cell receptor beta chain was found once. Original methodology: Estimated nucleated cell counts came from reference gene primer amplification. Profiling relied on immunoSEQ multiplex PCR, and the TCRdb table lists in-frame clones only, not all of them. That table is the source of V, J and clone size, and D and trimming were worked out from the DNA. The sample has about 80,000 clones; 80% are singletons. With 2 bases removed from V and 1 base from J, the gap between germline ends came to 6 bases. In germline, CDR1 is SGHDT, CDR2 YYEEEE. The CDR3 has 14 residues. The data were taken from a study of blood T cell repertoires in COVID-19.

The sample consisted of peripheral blood. The sequence derives from a woman aged 40 to 50 with active or convalescent COVID-19. The J gene is TRBJ2-2, the V gene TRBV5-6; D might be TRBD1 (5 bases). CDR3 nucleotides: TGTGCCAGCAGCTTCCAGGGGAACACCGGGGAGCTGTTTTTT. Translated: CASSFQGNTGELFF.